This T cell receptor (beta chain) is from a study of T cell changes during pregnancy in multiple sclerosis. The protocol was immunoSEQ multiplex PCR, while the TCRdb copy is restricted to in-frame clones and leaves out a portion. The data hold about 92,000 clones, with roughly 90% observed a single time. The V gene's germline CDR1 is LNHDA and CDR2 SQIVND (reference sequence). The CDR3 is 14 amino acids. J gave up 4 bases and V 6 bases, and 4 bases lay outside the gene matches. The chain is built from TRBV19 and TRBJ2-7, with TRBD1 identical over 12 bases. Sequences were derived from peripheral blood, sampled in the first trimester of pregnancy. The sequence was collected from a female donor with multiple sclerosis, enrolled in a pregnancy study. The CDR3 DNA sequence: TGTGCCAGTAGCGGGACAGGGGGCCCTTACGAGCAGTACTTC. The encoded protein is CASSGTGGPYEQYF.